The 13 T cell receptor beta chains below all came from one sample that was sequenced in a study of blood T cell repertoires in COVID-19. This table comes from immunoSEQ multiplex PCR, and its TCRdb copy is limited to in-frame clones, with some not included. The sample shows more than 200,000 clones, around 87% of them seen only once. Input material: PBMCs or T cells enriched from blood (not recorded which). All receptors come from a woman aged 45-65 years who had recovered from COVID-19.

The V call is TRBV12-3 or TRBV12-4, the J call TRBJ1-1; D is ambiguous. V lost 1 base to trimming and J lost 5 bases, with 8 bases between them. This CDR3 spans 13 amino acids. Here the CDR3 reads CASSLVSGTEAFF. The CDR3 coding sequence is TGTGCCAGCAGTTTAGTGTCGGGGACTGAAGCTTTCTTT.

This rearrangement joins TRBV6-6 to TRBJ1-1, with TRBD1 matching over 8 bases. V shed 8 bases and J 0 bases; nucleotides not matched to a gene: 8. From germline, CDR1 is MNHNY and CDR2 SVGAGI (reference sequence). This CDR3 contains 15 residues. CDR3 region: CASLTGATMNTEAFF. The CDR3 DNA reads TGTGCCAGCCTGACAGGGGCAACAATGAACACTGAAGCTTTCTTT.

The chain carries TRBV5-1 and TRBJ1-2, with 8 positions matching TRBD1. The CDR3 covers 17 residues. The V segment lost 0 bases and the J segment 0 bases; nucleotides outside the gene matches: 7. Germline V gives CDR1 SGHRS, CDR2 YFSETQ. This chain's CDR3 is CASSLGDRGSTNYGYTF. CDR3 DNA: TGCGCCAGCAGCTTGGGAGACAGGGGCTCCACTAACTATGGCTACACCTTC.

The count of this clone is one. The chain couples TRBV28 to TRBJ2-1; D unclear. Per the germline V gene, CDR1 is MDHEN and CDR2 is SYDVKM. The CDR3 extends over 12 amino acids. The V and J ends lost 5 bases and 7 bases respectively, with 9 bases between them. The CDR3 here is CASSPSGNEQFF. The DNA of the CDR3 is TGTGCCAGCAGTCCATCAGGAAATGAGCAGTTCTTC.

CDR3 bases: TGTGCCTGGAGGACTAGCGGTATCTACGAGCAGTACTTC. Translating gives CAWRTSGIYEQYF. This chain connects TRBV30 to TRBJ2-7; 9 bases line up with TRBD2. The CDR3 is 13 residues long. Trimming removed 3 bases from V and 3 bases from J; junction bases left unmatched: 3. CDR1 and CDR2 from the germline V gene are GTSNPN and SVGIG (reference sequence).

The chain couples TRBV7-2 to TRBJ2-7; 9 nucleotides agree with TRBD2. Germline V CDR1 and CDR2: SGHTA, FQGNSA. This CDR3 comprises 14 residues. Losses at the gene ends were 4 bases for V and 5 bases for J; bases not matched to a gene: 6. CDR3 residues: CASSSPGLAHEQYF. Here the CDR3 DNA reads TGTGCCAGCAGCTCCCCGGGACTAGCCCACGAGCAGTACTTC. Filled out from reference TRBV7-2 and TRBJ2-7, the complete variable domain reads GAGVSQSPSNKVTEKGKDVELRCDPISGHTALYWYRQSLGQGLEFLIYFQGNSAPDKSGLPSDRFSAERTGGSVSTLTIQRTQQEDSAVYLCASSSPGLAHEQYFGPGTRLTVT.

The chain combines TRBV7-8 with TRBJ1-1, with D perhaps TRBD1 (6 bases). V gave up 5 bases and J gave up 3 bases, with 10 bases separating them. The germline V gene has CDR1 SGHVS and CDR2 FQNEAQ. This CDR3 spans 13 amino acids. The CDR3 spells CASSLTGYTEAFF. The CDR3, as DNA: TGTGCCAGCAGCCTGACAGGTTACACTGAAGCTTTCTTT.

The chain recombines TRBV28 with TRBJ1-1, with D possibly being TRBD1 (5 bases). Trimming removed 3 bases at V and 4 bases at J, with 15 bases between. Germline lookup yields CDR1 MDHEN and CDR2 SYDVKM. The CDR3 loop spans 15 amino acids. The CDR3 region has the DNA TGTGCCAGCAGTTTGGCTGGGACCGGGGGCACTGAAGCTTTCTTT. It is translated as CASSLAGTGGTEAFF.

The chain combines TRBV18 with TRBJ1-2; 7 bases align to TRBD1. V lost 3 bases to trimming and J lost 4 bases; unmatched junction nucleotides: 8. CDR1 KGHSH and CDR2 LQKENI come from the germline V gene. This CDR3 is 15 amino acids long. The CDR3 DNA sequence: TGTGCCAGCTCACCTTCTCAGGGGGGTTCCTATGGCTACACCTTC. Protein sequence: CASSPSQGGSYGYTF.

The chain is built from TRBV3-1 (or the pseudogene TRBV3-2) and TRBJ2-7; TRBD2 aligns across 10 bases. The ends lost 4 bases at V and 6 bases at J; junction bases unmatched: 12. In germline, CDR1 is LGHDT, CDR2 YNNKEL (reference sequence). The CDR3 is made up of 16 amino acids. The CDR3 DNA reads TGTGCCAGCAGCCTCAGGGTAGGGGGACTAGCGAGCGAGCAGTACTTC. Translating gives CASSLRVGGLASEQYF.

The chain links TRBV7-2 to TRBJ1-6, with unresolved D. Trimming shortened V by 1 base and J by 8 bases, and 6 bases separated the two germline ends. In germline, CDR1 is SGHTA, CDR2 FQGNSA. The CDR3 sequence is 13 residues long. Here the CDR3 reads CASSLGGDSPLHF. The CDR3, as DNA: TGTGCCAGCAGCTTAGGCGGGGATTCACCCCTCCACTTT.

The genes are TRBV6-5 and TRBJ1-4; 8 bases map to TRBD1. Trimming cost V 7 bases and J 7 bases; bases outside gene matches: 5. The CDR3 is made up of 13 amino acids. Germline CDR1 MNHEY, CDR2 SVGAGI. CDR3 sequence reads: CASKGQATEKLFF. CDR3 bases: TGTGCCAGCAAGGGACAGGCTACTGAAAAACTGTTTTTT.

V gene TRBV20-1 combines with J gene TRBJ2-7; D not certain. The CDR3 has 10 amino acids. Germline V lookup: CDR1 DFQATT, CDR2 SNEGSKA (reference sequence). V was cut by 5 bases and J by 7 bases, with 9 bases left in between. The CDR3 reads CSALYSEQYF. CDR3 in DNA: TGCAGTGCTTTATACTCTGAGCAGTACTTC.